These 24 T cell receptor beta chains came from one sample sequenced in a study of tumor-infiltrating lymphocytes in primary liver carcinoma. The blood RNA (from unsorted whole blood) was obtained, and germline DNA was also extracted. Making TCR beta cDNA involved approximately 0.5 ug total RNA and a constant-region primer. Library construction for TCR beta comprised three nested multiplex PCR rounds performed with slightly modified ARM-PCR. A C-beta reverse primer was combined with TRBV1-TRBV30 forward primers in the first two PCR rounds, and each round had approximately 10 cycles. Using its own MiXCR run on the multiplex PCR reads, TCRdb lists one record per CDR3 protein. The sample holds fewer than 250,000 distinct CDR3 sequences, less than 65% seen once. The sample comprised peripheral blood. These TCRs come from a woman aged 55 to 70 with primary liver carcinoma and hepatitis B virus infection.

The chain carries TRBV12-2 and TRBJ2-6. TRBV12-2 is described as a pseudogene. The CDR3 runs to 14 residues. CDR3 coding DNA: TGTGCAAGTCACGGAAATCCAGGGGCCAACGTCCTGACTTTC. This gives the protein CASHGNPGANVLTF.

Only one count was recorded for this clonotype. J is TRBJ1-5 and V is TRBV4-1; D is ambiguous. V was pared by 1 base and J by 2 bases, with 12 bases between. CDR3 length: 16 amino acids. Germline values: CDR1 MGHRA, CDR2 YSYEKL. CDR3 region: CASSQVGGVGNQPQHF. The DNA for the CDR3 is TGCGCCAGCAGCCAAGTAGGCGGGGTCGGCAATCAGCCCCAGCATTTT.

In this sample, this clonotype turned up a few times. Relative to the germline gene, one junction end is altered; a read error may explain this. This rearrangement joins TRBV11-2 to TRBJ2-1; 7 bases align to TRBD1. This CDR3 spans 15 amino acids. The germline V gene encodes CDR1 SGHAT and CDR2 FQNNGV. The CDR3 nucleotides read TGTGCCAGCAGCTTAACAGGGGCAGCCTACGATGAGCAGTTCTTC. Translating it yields CASSLTGAAYDEQFF.

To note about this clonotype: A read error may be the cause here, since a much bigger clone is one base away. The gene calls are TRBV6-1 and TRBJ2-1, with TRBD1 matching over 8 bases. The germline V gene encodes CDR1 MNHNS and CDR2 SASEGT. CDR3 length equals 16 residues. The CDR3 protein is CVSRTTLGTGYNEQFF. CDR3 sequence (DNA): TGTGTCAGCAGAACGACGCTCGGGACAGGATACAATGAGCAGTTCTTC.

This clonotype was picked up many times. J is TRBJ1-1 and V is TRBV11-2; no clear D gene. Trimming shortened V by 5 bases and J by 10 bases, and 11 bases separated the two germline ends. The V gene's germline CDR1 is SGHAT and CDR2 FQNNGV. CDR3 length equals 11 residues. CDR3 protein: CASSDQILAFF. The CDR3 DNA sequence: TGTGCCAGCAGCGACCAAATACTAGCTTTCTTT.

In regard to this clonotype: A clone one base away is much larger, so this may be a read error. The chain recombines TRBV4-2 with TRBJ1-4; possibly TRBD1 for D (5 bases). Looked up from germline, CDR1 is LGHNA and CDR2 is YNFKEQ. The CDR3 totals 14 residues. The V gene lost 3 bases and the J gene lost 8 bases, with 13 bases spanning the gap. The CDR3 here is CASSQEGRAEKLFF. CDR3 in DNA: TGTGCCAGCAGCCAGGAGGGCAGGGCCGAAAAACTGTTTTTT.

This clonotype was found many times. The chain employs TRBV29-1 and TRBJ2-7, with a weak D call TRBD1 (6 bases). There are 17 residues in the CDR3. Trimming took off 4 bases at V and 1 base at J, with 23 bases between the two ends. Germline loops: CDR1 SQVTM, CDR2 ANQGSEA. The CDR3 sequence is CSVGGGARDGGSYEQYF. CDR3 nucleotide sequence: TGCAGCGTTGGTGGGGGCGCGAGAGATGGGGGTTCCTACGAGCAGTACTTC.

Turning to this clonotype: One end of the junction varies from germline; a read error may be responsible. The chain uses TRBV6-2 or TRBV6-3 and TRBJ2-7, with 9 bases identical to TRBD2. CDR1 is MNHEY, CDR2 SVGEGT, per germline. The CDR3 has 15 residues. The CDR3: CASSYSLAGIYKQYF. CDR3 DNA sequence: TGTGCCAGCAGTTACTCCCTAGCGGGGATCTACAAGCAGTACTTC.

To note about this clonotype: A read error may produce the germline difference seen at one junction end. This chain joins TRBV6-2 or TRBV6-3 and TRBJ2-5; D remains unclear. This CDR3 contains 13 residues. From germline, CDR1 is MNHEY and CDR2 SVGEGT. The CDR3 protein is CATQEVGQETQYF. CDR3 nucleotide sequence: TGCGCCACCCAGGAAGTGGGACAAGAGACCCAGTACTTC.

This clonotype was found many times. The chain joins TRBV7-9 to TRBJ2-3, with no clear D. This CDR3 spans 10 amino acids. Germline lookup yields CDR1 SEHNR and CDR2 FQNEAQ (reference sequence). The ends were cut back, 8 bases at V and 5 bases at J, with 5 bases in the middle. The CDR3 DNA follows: TGTGCCAGCGCAGGAGATACGCAGTATTTT. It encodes CASAGDTQYF. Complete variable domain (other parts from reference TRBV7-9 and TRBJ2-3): DTGVSQNPRHKITKRGQNVTFRCDPISEHNRLYWYRQTLGQGPEFLTYFQNEAQLEKSRLLSDRFSAERPKGSFSTLEIQRTEQGDSAMYLCASAGDTQYFGPGTRLTVL.

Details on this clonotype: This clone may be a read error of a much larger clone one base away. The CDR3 protein is CTSSSGQPQHF. CDR3 sequence (DNA): TGTACCAGCAGTTCGGGACAGCCCCAGCATTTT. The rearrangement joins TRBV6-2 or TRBV6-3 to TRBJ1-5, with no clear D. The CDR3 is 11 residues long. Germline-derived CDR1 and CDR2 are MNHEY and SVGEGT.

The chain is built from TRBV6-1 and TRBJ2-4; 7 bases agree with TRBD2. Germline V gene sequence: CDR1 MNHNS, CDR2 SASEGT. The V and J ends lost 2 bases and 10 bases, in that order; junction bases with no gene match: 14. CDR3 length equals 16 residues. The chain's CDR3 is CASSERGGGSAWIQYF. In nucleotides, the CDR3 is TGTGCCAGCAGTGAAAGGGGAGGCGGGAGCGCTTGGATTCAGTACTTC.

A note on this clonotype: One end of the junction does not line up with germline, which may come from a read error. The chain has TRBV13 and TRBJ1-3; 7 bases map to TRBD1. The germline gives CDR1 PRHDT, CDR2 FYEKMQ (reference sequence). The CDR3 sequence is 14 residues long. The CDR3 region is CVSTATGTGNTIYF. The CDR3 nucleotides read TGCGTCAGCACCGCGACAGGGACTGGAAACACCATATATTTT.

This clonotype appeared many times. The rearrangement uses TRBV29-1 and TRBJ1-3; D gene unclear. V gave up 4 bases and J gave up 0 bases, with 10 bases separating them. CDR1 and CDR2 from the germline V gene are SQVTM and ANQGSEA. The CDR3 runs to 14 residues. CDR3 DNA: TGCAGCGTTGTAGGCGGATACTCTGGAAACACCATATATTTT. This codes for CSVVGGYSGNTIYF.

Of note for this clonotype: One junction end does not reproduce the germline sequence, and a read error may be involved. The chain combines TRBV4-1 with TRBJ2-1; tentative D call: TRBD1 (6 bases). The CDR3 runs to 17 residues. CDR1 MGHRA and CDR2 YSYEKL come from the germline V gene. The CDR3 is CASSLTQGAGLYNEHFF. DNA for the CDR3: TGCGCCAGCAGCCTCACACAGGGAGCTGGGCTATACAATGAGCACTTCTTC.

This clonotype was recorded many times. The CDR3 here is CASSLGSNTGELFF. The CDR3 DNA is TGTGCCAGCAGCTTAGGGTCGAACACCGGGGAGCTGTTTTTT. The J gene is TRBJ2-2, the V gene TRBV28; D not certain. Per germline, CDR1 MDHEN and CDR2 SYDVKM. The CDR3 is made up of 14 amino acids. The V end was cut by 6 bases, the J end by 0 bases, with 8 bases between.

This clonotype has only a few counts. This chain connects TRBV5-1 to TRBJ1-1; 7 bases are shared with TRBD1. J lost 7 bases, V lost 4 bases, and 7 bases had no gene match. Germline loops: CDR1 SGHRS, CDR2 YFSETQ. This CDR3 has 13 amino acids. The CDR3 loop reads CASSPQGPDEAFF. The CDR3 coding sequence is TGCGCCAGCAGCCCACAGGGGCCCGATGAAGCTTTCTTT.

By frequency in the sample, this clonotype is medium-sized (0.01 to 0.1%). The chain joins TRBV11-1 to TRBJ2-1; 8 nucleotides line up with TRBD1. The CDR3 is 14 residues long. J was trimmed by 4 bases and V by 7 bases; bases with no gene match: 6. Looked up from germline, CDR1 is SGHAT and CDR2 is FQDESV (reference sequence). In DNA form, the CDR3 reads TGTGCCAGCACGCCGGGACAGGCATACAATGAGCAGTTCTTC. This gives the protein CASTPGQAYNEQFF.

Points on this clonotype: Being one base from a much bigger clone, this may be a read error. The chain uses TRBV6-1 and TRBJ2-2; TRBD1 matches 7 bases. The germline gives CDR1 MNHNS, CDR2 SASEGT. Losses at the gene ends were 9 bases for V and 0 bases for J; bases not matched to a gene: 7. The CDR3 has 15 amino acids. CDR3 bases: TGTGCCAGGAGTCCCCAGGGGGCGAACACCGGGGAGCTGTTTTTT. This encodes CARSPQGANTGELFF.

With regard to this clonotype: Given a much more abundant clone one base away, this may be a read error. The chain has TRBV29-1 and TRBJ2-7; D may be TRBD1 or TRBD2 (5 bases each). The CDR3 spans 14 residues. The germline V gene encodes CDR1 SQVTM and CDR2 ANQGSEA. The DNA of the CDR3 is TGCGGCGTGGCATCGGTGATGGGGGTGGCTGAGCAGTACTTC. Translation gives CGVASVMGVAEQYF.

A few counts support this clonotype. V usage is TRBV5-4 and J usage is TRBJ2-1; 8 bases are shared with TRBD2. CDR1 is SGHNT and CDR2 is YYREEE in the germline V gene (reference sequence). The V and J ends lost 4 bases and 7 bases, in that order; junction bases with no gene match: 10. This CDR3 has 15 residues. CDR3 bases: TGTGCCAGCAGCGCGTCGGGGGGGCTTAGGAATGAGCAGTTCTTC. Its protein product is CASSASGGLRNEQFF.

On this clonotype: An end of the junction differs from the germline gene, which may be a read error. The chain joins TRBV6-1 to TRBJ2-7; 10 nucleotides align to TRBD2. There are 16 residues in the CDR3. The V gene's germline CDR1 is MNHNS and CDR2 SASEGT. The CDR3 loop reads CASSYLSGRLPYELYF. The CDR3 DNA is TGTGCCAGCAGCTACCTTAGCGGGAGGTTACCATACGAGCTGTACTTC.

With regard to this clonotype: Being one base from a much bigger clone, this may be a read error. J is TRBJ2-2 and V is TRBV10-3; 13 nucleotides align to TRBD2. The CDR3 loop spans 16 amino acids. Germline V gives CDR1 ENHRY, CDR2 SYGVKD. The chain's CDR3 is CAISWTSGRDTGEQFF. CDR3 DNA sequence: TGTGCCATCAGCTGGACTAGCGGGAGAGACACCGGGGAGCAGTTTTTT.

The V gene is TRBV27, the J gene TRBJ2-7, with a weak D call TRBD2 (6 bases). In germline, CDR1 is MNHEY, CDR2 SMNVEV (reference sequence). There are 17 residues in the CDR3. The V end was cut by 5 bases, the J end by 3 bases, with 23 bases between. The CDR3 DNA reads TGTGCCAGCAGTAACATAGCGGCCCAAGGGCTCTACTACGAGCAGTACTTC. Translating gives CASSNIAAQGLYYEQYF.